A single sample gave rise to the 9 T cell receptor beta chains below, sequenced in a study of CD8 T cells in Susac syndrome. Roughly 0.5 to 1 ug RNA was reverse transcribed with random hexamers. Each CDR3 protein is one row after TCRdb ran MiXCR on the immunoSEQ multiplex PCR reads. The data contain around 110,000 distinct CDR3 sequences, roughly 94% of them seen just once; the ten biggest clones take up 0.4% to 0.5%. The specimen sequenced was CD8+ T cells from PBMCs. The receptors were gathered from a human donor with Susac syndrome.

The chain recombines TRBV12-5 with TRBJ1-1; no reliable D call. V was clipped by 5 bases and J by 0 bases, with 7 bases between them. Germline CDR1 and CDR2: LGHNT and FRNRAP. The CDR3 is 13 residues long. The CDR3 bases are TGTGCTAGTGGTCCCTCACTGAACACTGAAGCTTTCTTT. It is translated as CASGPSLNTEAFF.

The count of this clonotype is one. The chain recombines TRBV12-3 or TRBV12-4 with TRBJ1-5, with TRBD1 matching 7 bases. The trim removed 2 bases at V and 0 bases at J, leaving 7 bases unmatched. The CDR3 extends over 17 amino acids. The CDR3 here is CASSLRDREASNQPQHF. The DNA for the CDR3 is TGTGCCAGCAGTTTAAGGGACAGAGAAGCTAGCAATCAGCCCCAGCATTTT.

This clonotype was seen a single time. CDR3 nucleotide sequence: TGTGCCAGCAGCCACTCGGAGACTAGCGGGCATGAGCAGTTCTTC. This gives the protein CASSHSETSGHEQFF. The chain uses TRBV7-9 and TRBJ2-1; TRBD2 matches 10 bases. The germline V gene encodes CDR1 SEHNR and CDR2 FQNEAQ (reference sequence). V gave up 5 bases and J gave up 8 bases; unmatched junction bases: 9. This CDR3 region has 15 residues.

This chain joins TRBV2 and TRBJ2-1; D remains ambiguous. Germline V gene sequence: CDR1 SNHLY, CDR2 FYNNEI. The CDR3 runs 12 residues. Trimming pared 6 bases from V and 3 bases from J, leaving 6 bases between. The CDR3, as DNA: TGTGCCAGCAGCTACTACTACAATGAGCAGTTCTTC. Its protein is CASSYYYNEQFF.

The CDR3 is CASSAAVGYGYTF. The CDR3 bases are TGTGCCAGCAGTGCGGCAGTTGGGTATGGCTACACCTTC. The chain recombines TRBV2 with TRBJ1-2; no firm D call. The CDR3 covers 13 residues. Germline V gene lookup returns CDR1 SNHLY and CDR2 FYNNEI. V lost 4 bases and J 5 bases, leaving 11 bases between the germline ends.

The V and J genes are TRBV5-1 and TRBJ2-5; D possibly corresponds to TRBD2 (5 bases). The CDR3 consists of 16 residues. Germline V gene data show CDR1 as SGHRS and CDR2 as YFSETQ. Trimming shortened V by 0 bases and J by 3 bases, and 15 bases separated the two germline ends. CDR3 DNA sequence: TGCGCCAGCAGCTTGGACCAACTAGTTTGGAAAGAGACCCAGTACTTC. Its protein is CASSLDQLVWKETQYF.

The rearrangement joins TRBV2 to TRBJ2-1; D uncertain. With 3 bases removed from V and 8 bases from J, the gap between germline ends came to 5 bases. There are 11 residues in the CDR3. In germline, CDR1 is SNHLY, CDR2 FYNNEI. This CDR3 reads CASSEVDEQFF. The CDR3 bases are TGTGCCAGCAGTGAGGTGGATGAGCAGTTCTTC.

This rearrangement joins TRBV9 to TRBJ2-5; 7 positions agree with TRBD1. The length of the CDR3 is 15 residues. Looked up from germline, CDR1 is SGDLS and CDR2 is YYNGEE. V lost 0 bases to trimming and J lost 4 bases; unmatched junction nucleotides: 6. The CDR3 bases are TGTGCCAGCAGCGTAGGAGGCAGGGGGTCAGAGACCCAGTACTTC. Amino acids: CASSVGGRGSETQYF.

The V and J genes are TRBV4-2 and TRBJ2-3, with unresolved D. Trimming took 1 base from V and 6 from J, leaving 5 bases between them. The CDR3 extends over 12 amino acids. Germline V CDR1 and CDR2: LGHNA, YNFKEQ. CDR3 in DNA: TGTGCCAGCAGCCAAGGTTCTGATACGCAGTATTTT. Its translation: CASSQGSDTQYF.